This T cell receptor beta chain was sequenced during a study of blood T cell repertoires in COVID-19 (dated by TCRdb to 2020 to 2021). About the full investigation: The collaborator samples originated in the United States, Italy and Spain and spanned the acute and convalescent phases of COVID-19. The prospective study material was composed of cDNA or gDNA derived from T cells, B-cell-depleted T cells, or PBMCs. The dataset comprised deeply sampled blood TCRbeta repertoires from subjects exposed to, actively infected with, or recovered from COVID-19. The repertoires were made available in a free public database intended to serve as a resource for research on the immune response to SARS-CoV-2. The samples were drawn from the first 160 participants of the ongoing ImmuneRACE study and from 1,254 subjects provided by 6 global collaborators. The sample metadata nearly always contained a de-identified subject ID, COVID-19 status, age in years and sex. Where HLA class I and class II types were available, the types were taken from metadata supplied by the sample provider, not from assay-based typing.

TCRbeta CDR3 regions were amplified from genomic DNA using the immunoSEQ Assay, a bias-controlled multiplex PCR. The study's own analysis went as follows. The number of nucleated cells in each sample was estimated by amplification of reference gene primers within the assay. Sequence reads were collapsed and filtered to measure the absolute abundance of every unique TCRbeta CDR3 rearrangement. Productive Simpson clonality was computed per sample as the square root of Simpson's diversity index over productive rearrangements. Drawn from immuneACCESS, this table holds only the in-frame rearrangements with V and J called that TCRdb kept. Clones are partly lost; checked studies trace under half to an unresolved V gene and leave the rest unexplained. Clone size and V and J calls were adopted from that table, with D and trimming inferred from the DNA. The sample table records about 260,000 clones; roughly 84% of these occur just once. The biggest ten clones account for about 1.6% of the sample.

Results and caveats for the whole study, not just this receptor: The amount of clinical and demographic metadata varied by source and participant and was provided uncurated.

Samples from volunteer blood donors who had recovered from COVID-19 were contributed by a second Seattle source. Each collaborating institution followed its own protocols to collect whole blood in K2EDTA tubes. For TCRbeta analysis, collaborator samples were shipped as frozen whole blood, as isolated PBMCs, or as DNA extracted from either sample type. The cysteine opens and the phenylalanine closes a CDR3 of 15 amino acids. Of all the DNA, just the CDR3 is kept, 45 bases in frame from base 1. V loses 4 bases, J loses 4 bases, and the germline ends lie 15 bases apart. As encoded in the germline V gene (reference sequence), CDR1 is SGHKS while CDR2 is YYEKEE. With respect to this clone: Which antigen it targets is not known. No base quality values were provided; no much bigger clone lies one nucleotide off.

This clonotype was obtained from a woman aged 40 to 49 who had recovered from COVID-19. This sequence uses TRBV5-5 and TRBJ1-5; D gene: possibly TRBD1, on 5 matching bases. Sequencing was carried out using peripheral blood. The DNA is TGTGCCAGCAGCCCCGACAGCGAGGTAAATCAGCCCCAGCATTTT. Its protein reads: CASSPDSEVNQPQHF.